This entry concerns a single TCR beta chain. Its antigen remains unidentified. No clone much larger than this one lies a single base away; base qualities are absent. Libraries came from the immunoSEQ multiplex PCR assay. The multiplex PCR relied on a mix of 60 forward primers for TCR Vbeta segments and 13 reverse primers for TCR Jbeta segments. A multiplex PCR assay on genomic DNA amplified the CDR3 region of rearranged TCR beta genes. On the Illumina HiSeq System, the amplified TCR beta libraries were sequenced as 87-base-pair reads. The published analysis was carried out like this. In a later analysis, 80 million or so unique TCR beta chains were counted across the 690 or so repertoires, and about 10 million of these chains were shared by at least two donors. To remove PCR and sequencing errors, raw reads were error-corrected and collapsed into unique sequences using a nearest-neighbor algorithm that merged closely related sequences. Alignment of CDR3 sequences to IMGT reference sequences was used to assign V, D and J gene segments. For a sequence to be retained, a match of at least six nucleotides to both a V gene segment and a J gene segment was required. Rearrangements were classified as productive when the CDR3 lacked stop codons and remained in frame with V and J, and all other rearrangements were classified as non-productive. CDR3 was defined by IMGT convention, running from the second conserved V-encoded cysteine to the conserved J-encoded phenylalanine. The earlier analysis of 500 to 650 of the donors excluded any sequence lacking an unambiguous match to a single V gene segment. An earlier analysis of a few hundred of the donors classified V segments as functional when productive rearrangements were above 56.7% and as segregating when the standard deviation between donors was above 5%. A statistical classification framework was built to diagnose cytomegalovirus status from the catalog of TCR beta chain sequences. In a later analysis, TCR nucleotide sequences were compared against IMGT/GENE-DB human TR gene sequences so that V and J genes could be assigned. The TCRdist pipeline was used in a later analysis to assign CDR3 sequences and most-parsimonious VDJ recombination scenarios. A later analysis defined each TCR beta chain by its CDR3 amino acid sequence plus V-gene family, and excluded reads lacking a unique V-gene family. As a way to deal with suspected cross-contamination and a sequencing artifact, a later analysis dropped hundreds of nucleotide sequences that were highly shared and had low generation probability. In a later analysis, a clonal expansion index was calculated for each public chain from normalized within-repertoire ranks of inferred template counts. Generation probabilities in a later analysis came from a VDJ recombination model fitted to out-of-frame rearrangements, and those results were checked against IGoR. Hypergeometric tests were used in a later analysis to score TCR-TCR, TCR-HLA and TCR-CMV co-occurrence, with a repertoire-size bias correction applied to the TCR pairs. False discovery rates were estimated in a later analysis by permuting HLA or CMV assignments 20 times. In a later analysis, co-occurring TCRs were grouped with DBSCAN, and TCRdist sequence similarity was added when clustering was performed within HLA-allele-positive subsets. For co-occurrence clustering, repertoires with fewer than 30,000 or more than 120,000 public chains were excluded, along with a handful of repertoires with anomalous nucleotide sharing. TCRdb limited this immuneACCESS table to in-frame rearrangements with V and J called. A share of clones is missing; checked studies link under half to unresolved V genes, and the rest is unexplained. The V and J calls and clone size are taken from that table; D and trimming were inferred from the DNA. This sample gives roughly 97,000 clones in total; roughly 79% of them show up just once. The top ten constitute roughly 5.9% of the sample.

In total, more than 500 healthy bone marrow donors made up the cohort. Cohort members were all nominally healthy when sampled, although unrecorded immune exposures were likely present. The donor tested CMV seropositive, placing the donor among the approximately 290 seropositive members of the cohort. Each donor provided a peripheral blood sample, and peripheral blood mononuclear cells were used for TCR beta sequencing. Genomic DNA was extracted from the blood cell samples with the Qiagen DNeasy Blood Extraction Kit. The sample originates from a study of cytomegalovirus exposure and HLA in healthy donors (dated by TCRdb to the late 2010s). At the level of the whole study: An earlier analysis of under 600 of the donors reported roughly 300 Gb of sequence data and about 100 million unique TCR beta sequences from approximately 180 million T cells. To decide whether each TCR beta V gene segment behaved as functional or pseudogenic, an earlier analysis of nearly 600 of the donors relied on high-throughput TCR beta sequencing. Among roughly 400 genotyped donors of the cohort, an average of around 240,000 unique TCR beta nucleotide sequences were sequenced per donor, around a sixth of them non-productive. A later genetic analysis took genome-wide SNP genotypes for about three fifths of the 666 donors and used that subset as a discovery cohort. A later analysis re-examined previously published TCR beta repertoires from more than 650 donors and added high-resolution HLA genotyping to investigate patterns of TCR occurrence. An early release that covered about 600 HLA-typed donors contained approximately 300 gigabases of sequencing data and 75 million to 100 million unique TCR sequences. In the later analysis, no new phenotypic data were used to find candidate immune exposures; instead, reliance was placed on TCR beta sequences and their occurrence across donors. Donor age, sex, ethnicity and CMV serostatus were collected together with the repertoire data. All discovery cohort repertoires had been generated on a single sequencing platform. The genetic ancestry cluster associated with self-reported Caucasian donors included 81% of the 350 to 500 genotyped donors. A separate validation cohort of 90 to 150 different subjects was used in addition to the approximately 640-subject first cohort. Typing coverage differed by locus: A, B, C, DRB1 and DQB1 were typed in roughly 620-630 donors, DQA1 in approximately 520, DPA1 in around 580, and DPB1 in 450 to 480. The study aimed to test whether signatures of past pathogen exposure could be identified by cataloging public T cell receptors. Roughly 5 DR-DQ haplotypes were handled as single units for association and clustering, since linkage in the cohort was strong. Class I and class II HLA loci were covered by the typing at four-digit resolution. To predict cytomegalovirus infection status, the study brought together high-throughput TCR immunosequencing, statistical association of individual TCRs with disease status, and machine learning. The study used immunosequencing to profile the T cell repertoires of 600 to 850 subjects and linked those repertoires to cytomegalovirus serostatus. The investigation overall reported the following: The presence/absence analyses assumed that sequencing depth was roughly uniform across donors, and that assumption may not be true. Several of the top co-occurrence clusters appeared to be linked to parvovirus B19, influenza, CMV and Epstein-Barr virus, according to a later analysis. The authors suggested that the approach could potentially be generalized to other disease states and immunological phenotypes. In a later analysis, HLA-associated TCR beta chains were found to be more clonally expanded and to have lower generation probabilities than equally common non-associated chains. When HLA alleles, especially DR and DQ, strongly co-occurred, attributing TCR associations to individual alleles was difficult. Immune exposure information for the cohort was limited to CMV serostatus. A cluster of highly shared sequence variants was judged likely to be a technical artifact of the sequencing pipeline. Across donors, most TCR sequences were observed very rarely, whereas some public TCRs were present in many individuals. The classifier was reported to diagnose cytomegalovirus status with high specificity and sensitivity in both the original cohort and the validation cohort. In an earlier analysis of over 550 of the donors, most TCR beta V segments were observed in productive rearrangements about 87% or about 30% of the time, broadly matching IMGT annotations. The study gave a list of about 170 TCR beta chains associated with cytomegalovirus. A later genetic analysis reported fewer N-insertions in productive TCRs among donors in an Asian-associated ancestry cluster than the roughly 720-donor mean. Because HLA typing was missing for some donors at each locus, association tests included only the typed subset. Roughly 17 rarely observed V segments, including chromosome 9 orphons, were excluded from the earlier analysis of approximately 500 of the donors because counts were too low. Linkage disequilibrium might explain the correlated functional status among segregating V segments, but an unknown experimental factor could not be excluded. The 87-base-pair reads could not distinguish some IMGT-functional V segments, including TRBV6-2 and TRBV6-3, so those segments were excluded. A further reported finding was that TCR beta sequences accurately predicted the HLA-A and HLA-B alleles for most subjects in the first cohort. Three of the identified cytomegalovirus-associated TCR beta chains were confirmed in vitro to be specific for cytomegalovirus antigens. According to a later analysis, most CMV-associated TCR beta chains appeared to be HLA-restricted, and the HLA associations seemed to be driven largely by CMV exposure. An association between a missense DCLRE1C variant and V-gene and J-gene trimming of TCR beta chains was found in a later genetic analysis and replicated in an independent cohort. A later analysis associated 16,951 TCR beta sequences with specific HLA alleles at a false discovery rate of 0.05. In this cohort, only TCR beta chains were sequenced, and detectable features were limited by the absence of alpha or paired-chain data. In a later analysis, TCR association rates were found to vary across HLA loci, with the most associated TCRs seen for DRB1 alleles and the fewest for HLA-C alleles.

V is cut by 4 bases and J by 0 bases, and the space between the germline ends is 12 bases. Measured from the cysteine to the phenylalanine, the CDR3 is 16 residues long. The CDR3 DNA has 48 bases and is translated from base 1. CDR1 and CDR2 (MNHNY, SVGAGI) derive from the germline V gene (reference sequence). The sequence was collected from a man in his 60s in good health and CMV-seropositive. Sequencing was performed on PBMCs. This chain joins TRBV6-6 to TRBJ1-4; the D gene assignment is ambiguous. In nucleotides, the sequence is TGTGCCAGCAGTTCCCAACTGGGCCCAACTAATGAAAAACTGTTTTTT. Its coded protein is CASSSQLGPTNEKLFF.